The present T cell receptor (beta chain) was sequenced within a study of CD8 T cells in ankylosing spondylitis. General observations from the study: Several highly homologous variants formed a TCR beta motif that appeared characteristic of ankylosing spondylitis blood.

Libraries for TCR beta were made by quantitative 5'-RACE with molecular barcodes. TCRdb processed the 5' RACE reads anew with MiXCR; each CDR3 protein has one entry. The sample carries 300,000 to 400,000 distinct CDR3 sequences, roughly 15% recorded once. This CDR3 is built from 13 residues. V shed 6 bases and J shed 2 bases, with 10 bases lying between them. Points on this clonotype: Its antigen is unknown.

The chain links TRBV12-3 or TRBV12-4 to TRBJ1-2; D is undetermined. This TCR came from a male donor with ankylosing spondylitis or in good health (not recorded which). What was sequenced was blood, either unsorted or a sorted T cell fraction (not recorded which). This CDR3 is CASRDRPNYGYTF. The CDR3 DNA reads as TGTGCCAGCAGGGACCGTCCAAACTATGGCTACACCTTC.